This TCR beta chain originates from a study of blood T cell repertoires in COVID-19. The CDR3 sequence is 14 residues long. Looked up from germline, CDR1 is SGHRS and CDR2 is YFSETQ. Trimming took 4 bases from V and 6 from J; bases not matched to a gene: 6. Clones were sequenced by immunoSEQ multiplex PCR, and TCRdb holds only the in-frame ones, with some missing. Found here are over 200,000 clones, around 84% of them singletons; the top ten hold 15% to 20%. The J gene is TRBJ2-7, the V gene TRBV5-1, with 11 nucleotides matching TRBD1. The clonotype originates from a woman older than 75 with active or convalescent COVID-19. Sequencing was carried out using peripheral blood. The CDR3 coding sequence is TGCGCCAGCAGCCTGGGACAGGGGGAGGGCGAGCAGTACTTC. It encodes CASSLGQGEGEQYF.